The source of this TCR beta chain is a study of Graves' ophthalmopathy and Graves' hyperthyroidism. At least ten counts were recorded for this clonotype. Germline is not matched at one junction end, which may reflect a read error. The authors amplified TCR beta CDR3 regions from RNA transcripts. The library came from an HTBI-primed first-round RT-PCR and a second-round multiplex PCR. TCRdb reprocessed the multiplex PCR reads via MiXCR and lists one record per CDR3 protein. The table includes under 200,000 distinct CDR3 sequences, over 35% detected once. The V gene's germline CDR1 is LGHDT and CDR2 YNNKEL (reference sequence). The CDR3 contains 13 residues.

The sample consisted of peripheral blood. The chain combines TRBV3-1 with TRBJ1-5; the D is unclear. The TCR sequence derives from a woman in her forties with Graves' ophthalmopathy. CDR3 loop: CASSQEGRQPQHF. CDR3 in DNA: TGTGCTAGCAGCCAAGAAGGCCGTCAGCCCCAGCATTTT.